This T cell receptor beta chain stems from a study of tumor-infiltrating lymphocytes in primary liver carcinoma. Study findings and constraints: Blood had a significantly lower top-250-clone fraction than tumors did (p = 0.039).

Researchers generated TCR beta cDNA from about 450 ng of total RNA, relying on a constant-region primer. For TCR beta, libraries were produced by three nested multiplex PCR rounds using slightly modified ARM-PCR. A C-beta reverse primer was combined with TRBV1-TRBV30 forward primers in the first two PCR rounds, and each round had approximately 10 cycles. TCRdb passed the multiplex PCR reads through MiXCR, listing each CDR3 protein once. The repertoire holds under 50,000 distinct CDR3 sequences, with 65% to 80% as singletons. CDR1 and CDR2 (germline): MDHEN, SYDVKM. V lost 6 bases and J lost 1; bases outside the gene matches: 6. There are 15 residues in the CDR3. Each 20-30 mg portion of unsorted bulk tissue served as the source for co-extraction of RNA and DNA. Patients underwent resection of primary liver carcinoma. This clonotype came up many times. Its antigen is unknown.

This TCR derives from a man aged 35 to 55 with primary liver carcinoma and hepatitis B virus infection. The sequencing sample was made of liver tumor tissue from sampling region 5. Subset: tumor region T5, tumor centre. This rearrangement joins TRBV28 to TRBJ2-1; 7 bases match TRBD1. The CDR3 bases are TGTGCCAGCAGGTTAGGGGGCGGATCCTACAATGAGCAGTTCTTC. Amino acids: CASRLGGGSYNEQFF.